This TCR beta chain was identified in a study of OX40 agonist ivuxolimab in advanced cancers. A word on this clone: The antigen is undetermined.

Study-level points and caveats: Low levels of normalized T-cell clonal expansion also appeared in some nonresponders. No antigen was identified for the clonally expanded peripheral T cells. More expanded clones were seen, on average, in CD8+ T cells than in CD4+. Doses of 0.1 to 3.0 mg/kg were accompanied by clonal expansion of CD4+ and CD8+ blood T cells by week 6.

TCRdb keeps only in-frame clones here, not all; method: immunoSEQ multiplex PCR. The sample includes approximately 76,000 clones, roughly 86% of them seen just once. This CDR3 region has 13 residues. Trimming pared 2 bases from V and 4 bases from J, leaving 7 bases between. The V gene's germline CDR1 is SGHTA and CDR2 FQGTGA. This receptor was obtained from an adult with an advanced solid tumor such as melanoma, head and neck, liver or kidney cancer. The material was CD4+ or CD8+ T cells sorted from blood, obtained in a trial of the OX40 agonist ivuxolimab. This chain uses TRBV7-3 with TRBJ2-3; tentative D call: TRBD2 (5 bases). CDR3 coding DNA: TGTGCCAGCAGCTTAGGACTTCCAGATACGCAGTATTTT. It specifies CASSLGLPDTQYF. Looking up the rest from reference TRBV7-3 and TRBJ2-3 gives the full variable domain: GAGVSQTPSNKVTEKGKYVELRCDPISGHTALYWYRQSLGQGPEFLIYFQGTGAADDSGLPNDRFFAVRPEGSVSTLKIQRTERGDSAVYLCASSLGLPDTQYFGPGTRLTVL.